The next 9 T cell receptor beta chains were all read from a single sample in a study of early T cells in non-severe SARS-CoV-2 infection. One entry per CDR3 protein results from TCRdb running MiXCR on the 5' RACE reads. The table shows tens of thousands of distinct CDR3 sequences, with 13% to 15% occurring only once. Sequencing used whole blood. These receptors all come from an adult who was a healthcare worker with PCR-confirmed SARS-CoV-2 infection or an uninfected control (not recorded which).

V gene TRBV7-3 combines with J gene TRBJ2-6, with D perhaps TRBD1 (6 bases). Trimming pared 5 bases from V and 5 bases from J, leaving 13 bases between. Germline values: CDR1 SGHTA, CDR2 FQGTGA. There are 15 residues in the CDR3. In DNA, the CDR3 is TGTGCCAGCAGCATTTCAGGGGCTCGGGCCAACGTCCTGACTTTC. Translated, it gives CASSISGARANVLTF.

CDR3 protein: CARSLVPSGDPYNEQFF. The CDR3 bases are TGTGCCAGAAGCTTGGTTCCTAGCGGGGATCCATACAATGAGCAGTTCTTC. V gene TRBV5-3 combines with J gene TRBJ2-1, with 9 bases aligning to TRBD2. TRBV5-3 is noted as an ORF with a role that remains uncertain. J was trimmed by 4 bases and V by 0 bases; bases with no gene match: 8. The CDR3 consists of 17 residues.

This clonotype was seen a handful of times. This chain joins TRBV7-2 and TRBJ1-6; unclear D gene. The V end lost 5 bases, the J end lost 9 bases, and 8 bases lay between the germline ends. From germline, CDR1 is SGHTA and CDR2 FQGNSA. The CDR3 is made up of 12 amino acids. The CDR3 DNA sequence: TGTGCCAGCAGCCGGCCCCTTTCACCCCTCCACTTT. Protein sequence: CASSRPLSPLHF.

The sample holds many counts of this clonotype. V gene TRBV14 combines with J gene TRBJ2-7; TRBD2 is a possible D gene (5 bases). Germline assignment: CDR1 SGHDN and CDR2 FVKESK. The length of the CDR3 is 17 residues. Trimming cost V 0 bases and J 0 bases, with 15 bases left between them. CDR3 loop: CASSQDLSPGYSYEQYF. The CDR3 region has the DNA TGTGCCAGCAGCCAAGATCTCTCCCCGGGGTACTCCTACGAGCAGTACTTC. Full variable domain (outside the CDR3, taken from reference TRBV14 and TRBJ2-7): EAGVTQFPSHSVIEKGQTVTLRCDPISGHDNLYWYRRVMGKEIKFLLHFVKESKQDESGMPNNRFLAERTGGTYSTLKVQPAELEDSGVYFCASSQDLSPGYSYEQYFGPGTRLTVT.

This chain joins TRBV29-1 and TRBJ2-4; D gene uncertain. V was cut by 6 bases and J by 0 bases, with 12 bases left in between. Germline lookup yields CDR1 SQVTM and CDR2 ANQGSEA. This CDR3 comprises 14 residues. CDR3 sequence: CSVDVSGAKNIQYF. In DNA form, the CDR3 reads TGCAGCGTGGACGTGTCAGGAGCCAAAAACATTCAGTACTTC.

This clonotype was recorded many times. V is TRBV4-1 and J is TRBJ2-5; D not resolved. V dropped 2 bases and J dropped 1 base, with 11 bases sitting between them. The CDR3 totals 15 residues. CDR1 MGHRA and CDR2 YSYEKL come from the germline V gene. This chain's CDR3 is CASSQITTGQETQYF. DNA for the CDR3: TGCGCCAGCAGCCAAATAACTACGGGCCAAGAGACCCAGTACTTC.

This clonotype has a handful of counts. The chain uses TRBV9 and TRBJ2-1, with TRBD2 identical over 9 bases. The CDR3 length is 15 residues. Trimming took 0 bases from V and 4 from J; bases not matched to a gene: 2. Germline V gene sequence: CDR1 SGDLS, CDR2 YYNGEE. The CDR3 spells CASSVASGGYNEQFF. CDR3 nucleotide sequence: TGTGCCAGCAGCGTAGCCAGCGGGGGGTACAATGAGCAGTTCTTC.

This clonotype was seen only a few times. The gene calls are TRBV27 and TRBJ2-3; D uncertain. V was shortened by 0 bases and J by 3 bases, with 4 bases between the two germline ends. The CDR3 is 13 residues long. Per germline, CDR1 MNHEY and CDR2 SMNVEV (reference sequence). CDR3 sequence: CASSLSATDTQYF. CDR3 DNA sequence: TGTGCCAGCAGTTTATCCGCTACAGATACGCAGTATTTT.

In this sample, this clonotype turned up a few times. This chain joins TRBV12-5 and TRBJ2-1; the match to TRBD2 covers 16 bases. The CDR3 contains 15 residues. The germline gives CDR1 LGHNT, CDR2 FRNRAP. Trimming cost V 5 bases and J 9 bases; bases outside gene matches: 4. CDR3 protein: CASGPGLAGGPEQFF. For the CDR3, the DNA is TGTGCTAGTGGTCCGGGACTAGCGGGGGGGCCTGAGCAGTTCTTC. Supplemented by reference TRBV12-5 and TRBJ2-1, the full variable domain reads DARVTQTPRHKVTEMGQEVTMRCQPILGHNTVFWYRQTMMQGLELLAYFRNRAPLDDSGMPKDRFSAEMPDATLATLKIQPSEPRDSAVYFCASGPGLAGGPEQFFGPGTRLTVL.